The rows below give T cell receptor beta chains drawn from one sample of a study of OX40 agonist ivuxolimab in advanced cancers. Sequenced by immunoSEQ multiplex PCR; TCRdb stores in-frame clones only, minus some. The sample has 50,000 to 85,000 clones; 85% are singletons. The source was CD4+ or CD8+ T cells sorted from blood, collected in a trial of the OX40 agonist ivuxolimab. These receptor sequences come from an adult with an advanced solid tumor such as melanoma, head and neck, liver or kidney cancer. The CDR3 runs from the conserved cysteine through the conserved F or W. A D gene is named only where the DNA matches it firmly. Clone sizes are given selectively: once, few, many, or a class where the clone is expanded.

clone size	V gene	J gene	D gene	CDR3 DNA	CDR3 protein
NA	TRBV5-1	TRBJ1-6	TRBD1	TGCGCCAGCAGCCCCTGGGACAGGGAAGGTTCACCCCTCCACTTT	CASSPWDREGSPLHF
once	TRBV19	TRBJ2-1	NA	TGTGCCAGTAGTATTAAGGGGGAGAGCTCCTACAATGAGCAGTTCTTC	CASSIKGESSYNEQFF
NA	TRBV5-1	TRBJ2-2	NA	TGCGCCAGCAGCTTGGCCGTTGGAAATACCGGGGAGCTGTTTTTT	CASSLAVGNTGELFF
NA	TRBV11-1	TRBJ1-6	NA	TGTGCCAGCAGCTTGGGTAATTCACCCCTCCACTTT	CASSLGNSPLHF
NA	TRBV2	TRBJ2-1	NA	TGTGCCAGCAGTGGGCAGTCTAATGAGCAGTTCTTC	CASSGQSNEQFF
NA	TRBV11-3	TRBJ2-5	NA	TGTGCCAGCAGCGGACCGGAAGAGACCCAGTACTTC	CASSGPEETQYF
NA	TRBV6-6	TRBJ1-1	NA	TGTGCCATCGGCACAGGGAACACTGAAGCTTTCTTT	CAIGTGNTEAFF
once	TRBV6-5	TRBJ2-2	TRBD1	TGTGCCAGCAGTTACAATGTCAGGGGGAGCGGGGAGCTGTTTTTT	CASSYNVRGSGELFF
NA	TRBV5-1	TRBJ2-1	NA	TGCGCCAGCAGCTTGTCCTTTGGGGATGAGCAGTTCTTC	CASSLSFGDEQFF
NA	TRBV25-1	TRBJ1-4	TRBD1	TGTGCCAGCAGTGATTGGGACAGTGAAAAACTGTTTTTT	CASSDWDSEKLFF
NA	TRBV7-3	TRBJ2-5	NA	TGTGCCAGCAGCTTAAACCTTCGGGACGGCGGAGAGACCCAGTACTTC	CASSLNLRDGGETQYF
NA	TRBV5-1	TRBJ2-3	NA	TGCGCCAGCACAAGGGGCAGCCCTGGTGCAGATACGCAGTATTTT	CASTRGSPGADTQYF
NA	TRBV27	TRBJ1-5	NA	TGTGCCAGCAGTTTATCCCCATATAGCAATCAGCCCCAGCATTTT	CASSLSPYSNQPQHF
once	TRBV4-2	TRBJ2-7	NA	TGTGCCAGCAGCCGGGTAACACAGGGAGTCGAGCAGTACTTC	CASSRVTQGVEQYF
NA	TRBV6-1	TRBJ1-4	TRBD1	TGTGCCAGCATGGACAGGGGGGTAAACGAAAAACTGTTTTTT	CASMDRGVNEKLFF
NA	TRBV2	TRBJ2-7	TRBD1	TGTGCCAGCAGGGACAGGGCCTACGAGCAGTACTTC	CASRDRAYEQYF
NA	TRBV27	TRBJ2-4	TRBD2	TGTGCCAGCAGTACCCCCGGGGGCGGGAGGAACATTCAGTACTTC	CASSTPGGGRNIQYF
NA	TRBV6-5	TRBJ2-7	NA	TGTGCCAGCAGTTACTTGGGCCCCGAGGGGAACGAGCAGTACTTC	CASSYLGPEGNEQYF
few	TRBV9	TRBJ2-1	TRBD2	TGTGCCAGCAGCGTAAGACTAGCGGGTCTTTGGGAGCAGTTCTTC	CASSVRLAGLWEQFF
NA	TRBV6-1	TRBJ2-1	TRBD2	TGTGCCAGCAGTGCCTCGACTAGCGGGGGGGCCGGTGAGCAGTTCTTC	CASSASTSGGAGEQFF
NA	TRBV9	TRBJ1-5	NA	TGTGCCAGCAGCGTGGGGGGGAATAGCAATCAGCCCCAGCATTTT	CASSVGGNSNQPQHF
NA	TRBV7-2	TRBJ2-7	NA	TGTGCCAGCAGCTTAGGCAGTCGATCCTACGAGCAGTACTTC	CASSLGSRSYEQYF
few	TRBV25-1	TRBJ2-7	TRBD2	TGTGCCAGCGAGGGACTAGCGGCTTGGGAGCAGTACTTC	CASEGLAAWEQYF
NA	TRBV9	TRBJ2-1	TRBD2	TGTGCCTCAAGCCCGAGACTAGCTTTCGATGAGCAGTTCTTC	CASSPRLAFDEQFF
NA	TRBV7-2	TRBJ1-5	NA	TGTGCCAGCAGCTTAGTTGGGGGAGGGCAGCCCCAGCATTTT	CASSLVGGGQPQHF
NA	TRBV23-1	TRBJ1-5	NA	TGCGCCAGCAGTCTACGGGGGCCCCAGCATTTT	CASSLRGPQHF
NA	TRBV30	TRBJ1-6	NA	TGTGCCTGGAGTGTGGGGCCTGATTCACCCCTCCACTTT	CAWSVGPDSPLHF
NA	TRBV5-8	TRBJ2-6	NA	TGTGCCAGCAGCTTCTTGGGTTACGGTTCTGGGGCCAACGTCCTGACTTTC	CASSFLGYGSGANVLTF
NA	TRBV28	TRBJ1-1	NA	TGTGCCAGCAGTTTTTGGCAGGGAGGGATGAACACTGAAGCTTTCTTT	CASSFWQGGMNTEAFF
once	TRBV18	TRBJ2-4	NA	TGTGCCAGCTCACCACCGAGGCTGGAGGGCAAAAACATTCAGTACTTC	CASSPPRLEGKNIQYF
NA	TRBV5-1	TRBJ1-1	TRBD1	TGCGCCAGCAGCGGGTGGACAGGGGAAAGGGGGACTGAAGCTTTCTTT	CASSGWTGERGTEAFF
NA	TRBV9	TRBJ1-1	NA	TGTGCCAGCAGCGTAGAAACAGGGAGGGGAGCTTTCTTT	CASSVETGRGAFF
NA	TRBV10-3	TRBJ2-3	TRBD1	TGTGCCATCACTATGACAGGGGGAGATACGCAGTATTTT	CAITMTGGDTQYF
NA	TRBV5-4	TRBJ2-7	NA	TGTGCCAGCAGCTTGTTCGGCGAGCAGTACTTC	CASSLFGEQYF
NA	TRBV28	TRBJ2-7	NA	TGTGCCAGCAGTTTATATCGCAGTCGAGGGGAATTCCGCGAGCAGTACTTC	CASSLYRSRGEFREQYF
NA	TRBV2	TRBJ1-4	NA	TGTGCCAGCAGTGAGTACAGTGCCTCCGGAAAACTGTTTTTT	CASSEYSASGKLFF
NA	TRBV7-2	TRBJ2-7	NA	TGTGCCAGCAGCCTAGAACCCCAGGGGCGGGACGAGCAGTACTTC	CASSLEPQGRDEQYF
NA	TRBV28	TRBJ1-2	NA	TGTGCCAGCAGTCCCCTCAACGACAATTACACCTTC	CASSPLNDNYTF
NA	TRBV27	TRBJ2-7	TRBD2	TGTGCCAGCACAACTAGCGGGAGCTTGGGGGAGCAGTACTTC	CASTTSGSLGEQYF
NA	TRBV11-2	TRBJ1-2	NA	TGTGCCAGCAGCTTAGATACAGGTTCCGCAGGGGTGAACTATGGCTACACCTTC	CASSLDTGSAGVNYGYTF
few	TRBV7-2	TRBJ1-2	NA	TGTGCCAGCGGGACCTCAAGTCTTAGCCGCTACACCTTC	CASGTSSLSRYTF
NA	TRBV7-6	TRBJ2-1	TRBD2	TGTGCCAGCAGCTCCACTCCGGGACTAGCGGGGGGATACAATGAGCAGTTCTTC	CASSSTPGLAGGYNEQFF
NA	TRBV2	TRBJ1-3	NA	TGTGCCAGCAGTCCACAGGTTACCTCTGGAAACACCATATATTTT	CASSPQVTSGNTIYF
NA	TRBV30	TRBJ2-5	NA	TGTGCCTGGGAGACAGGAGAGACCCAGTACTTC	CAWETGETQYF
NA	TRBV18	TRBJ2-1	TRBD2	TGTGCCAGCTCACCATCTGGGCTAGCGGGGGGTCTCAATGAGCAGTTCTTC	CASSPSGLAGGLNEQFF
NA	TRBV30	TRBJ2-3	NA	TGTGCCTGGAGTGTATTAGGAGGGGCAGATACGCAGTATTTT	CAWSVLGGADTQYF
NA	TRBV28	TRBJ1-6	TRBD1	TGTGCCAGCAGTTTTGACAGGGGGGTTCGTAATTCACCCCTCCACTTT	CASSFDRGVRNSPLHF
NA	TRBV6-5	TRBJ2-1	NA	TGTGCCAGCAGAGACCGTGGGGGTGAGCAGTTCTTC	CASRDRGGEQFF
NA	TRBV6-1	TRBJ2-2	NA	TGTGCCAGCAGTGAGTTACAAAACACCGGGGAGCTGTTTTTT	CASSELQNTGELFF